This is a list of T cell receptor beta chains from one sample in a study of OX40 agonist ivuxolimab in advanced cancers. Assay used: immunoSEQ multiplex PCR; TCRdb lists only in-frame clones, some missing. The sample has about 73,000 clones, about 89% seen once; the top ten hold under 0.75%. This specimen was CD4+ or CD8+ T cells sorted from blood, taken in a trial of the OX40 agonist ivuxolimab. The receptors were sampled from an adult with an advanced solid tumor such as melanoma, head and neck, liver or kidney cancer. Both conserved end residues are part of each CDR3. D genes are given only for firm matches. Not all rows give a size; the values are once, few, many and, for expanded clones, a class.

>TRBJ2-1|TRBD2|TRBV7-3|NA
TGTGCCAGCAGCGCCGGGGGAGCGGGAGGACGAAGGGGTGAGCAGTTCTTC
CASSAGGAGGRRGEQFF
>TRBJ2-3|TRBD1|TRBV7-9|NA
TGTGCCAGCAGCGTGGATCAGGGGGCAGATACGCAGTATTTT
CASSVDQGADTQYF
>TRBJ1-4|NA|TRBV5-4|NA
TGTGCCAGCAGCGCCGGGACAACTCATGAAAAACTGTTTTTT
CASSAGTTHEKLFF
>TRBJ2-3|TRBD1|TRBV2|NA
TGTGCCAGCAGTCCATCGACAGGGCATACGCAGTATTTT
CASSPSTGHTQYF
>TRBJ2-5|NA|TRBV10-3|once
TGTGCCATCAGTGAAAATCAAGAGACCCAGTACTTC
CAISENQETQYF
>TRBJ1-6|NA|TRBV9|NA
TGTGCCAGCAGCCGAGAGGGAGGTAATTCACCCCTCCACTTT
CASSREGGNSPLHF
>TRBJ2-7|NA|TRBV7-9|NA
TGTGCCAGCAGCTCAGCCGGCTCCTACGAGCAGTACTTC
CASSSAGSYEQYF
>TRBJ2-1|NA|TRBV27|NA
TGTGCCAGCAGCCCGGGACGGAGCTACAATGAGCAGTTCTTC
CASSPGRSYNEQFF
>TRBJ2-7|NA|TRBV2|NA
TGTGCCAGCCGCCTTGCGGGATACGAGCAGTACTTC
CASRLAGYEQYF
>TRBJ2-5|NA|TRBV30|NA
TGTGCCTGGAGTGTACGAGGTGCTGAGACCCAGTACTTC
CAWSVRGAETQYF
>TRBJ1-6|TRBD1|TRBV27|NA
TGTGCCAGCAGTCCCTGGACAGGGGTTTCCTATAATTCACCCCTCCACTTT
CASSPWTGVSYNSPLHF
>TRBJ2-1|TRBD2|TRBV6-6|NA
TGTGCCAGCAGTAAACTAGCGGGAGGTGCCAATGAGCAGTTCTTC
CASSKLAGGANEQFF
>TRBJ1-5|NA|TRBV6-5|NA
TGTGCCAGCAGTATCGACAGCAATCAGCCCCAGCATTTT
CASSIDSNQPQHF
>TRBJ1-3|NA|TRBV6-5|NA
TGTGCCAGCAGTTACCCCTCTGGCTCTGGAAACACCATATATTTT
CASSYPSGSGNTIYF
>TRBJ1-5|TRBD1|TRBV2|NA
TGTGCCAGCAGCGGGGGACAGGAATATAATCAGCCCCAGCATTTT
CASSGGQEYNQPQHF
>TRBJ1-2|NA|TRBV5-6|NA
TGTGCCAGCAAGGAAGTTCGTCGAAACTATGGCTACACCTTC
CASKEVRRNYGYTF
>TRBJ1-5|TRBD1|TRBV19|NA
TGTGCCAGTAGGAGCGGGACAGGGGTTCAGCCCCAGCATTTT
CASRSGTGVQPQHF
>TRBJ1-2|NA|TRBV4-3|NA
TGCGCCAGCAGCTCGGACGGATCCTCTTCCTATGGCTACACCTTC
CASSSDGSSSYGYTF
>TRBJ2-2|NA|TRBV19|NA
TGTGCCAGTAGTATACTGGGTAGGATCGGGGAGCTGTTTTTT
CASSILGRIGELFF
>TRBJ1-1|TRBD1|TRBV5-1|NA
TGCGCCAGCAGCAAGGACAGGACTTCAAACACTGAAGCTTTCTTT
CASSKDRTSNTEAFF
>TRBJ1-3|TRBD1|TRBV30|NA
TGTGCCTGGAGTGCGGACAGGGGTGTCTCTGGAAACACCATATATTTT
CAWSADRGVSGNTIYF
>TRBJ1-5|NA|TRBV25-1|NA
TGTGCCAGCAGTGAATTAGGCCAGCCCCAGCATTTT
CASSELGQPQHF
>TRBJ2-2|NA|TRBV28|NA
TGTGCCAGCAGCCTAGGACGTGCAGGCACCGGGGAGCTGTTTTTT
CASSLGRAGTGELFF
>TRBJ2-1|TRBD2|TRBV9|NA
TGTGCCAGCAGCCCCTCGACTAGCGGGACTATGAATGAGCAGTTCTTC
CASSPSTSGTMNEQFF
>TRBJ2-4|TRBD1|TRBV19|NA
TGTGCCAGTAGTTCTACCGACAGGGCTCCAGCCAAAAACATTCAGTACTTC
CASSSTDRAPAKNIQYF
>TRBJ1-5|NA|TRBV18|few
TGTGCCAGCTCACCAGAAGACAGTACCCAGCATTTT
CASSPEDSTQHF
>TRBJ2-5|NA|TRBV7-7|NA
TGTGCTAGCAGCTTAGGGACCTCAGGGAGGGAGACCCAGTACTTC
CASSLGTSGRETQYF
>TRBJ2-6|TRBD2|TRBV7-3|NA
TGTGCCAGCACCCCGCGTCGGGGGGGAGCCGGGGCCAACGTCCTGACTTTC
CASTPRRGGAGANVLTF
>TRBJ1-1|NA|TRBV5-1|once
TGCGCCAGCAGCAACGAGGGGTGGGCTGAAGCTTTCTTT
CASSNEGWAEAFF
>TRBJ2-1|TRBD2|TRBV5-1|NA
TGCGCCAGCAGCTTGGAACGGGGAGGGGAGCAGTTCTTC
CASSLERGGEQFF
>TRBJ2-2|NA|TRBV2|once
TGTGCCAGCAGACCCGGGCCTAATATGAACACCGGGGAGCTGTTTTTT
CASRPGPNMNTGELFF
>TRBJ1-1|NA|TRBV5-1|NA
TGCGCCAGCAGCTTGCAGGGAGAAACTGAAGCTTTCTTT
CASSLQGETEAFF
>TRBJ1-2|NA|TRBV7-9|NA
TGTGCCAGCAGCCCCTCTGGGGCGGGGGGCTATGGCTACACCTTC
CASSPSGAGGYGYTF
>TRBJ1-6|NA|TRBV10-3|once
TGTGCCACCATGTCCCTAGAAGGGGGATATAATTCACCCCTCCACTTT
CATMSLEGGYNSPLHF
>TRBJ2-7|NA|TRBV30|NA
TGTGCCTGGAGTGCCCTGGGGGACGAGCAGTACTTC
CAWSALGDEQYF
>TRBJ2-3|NA|TRBV18|NA
TGTGCCAGCTCCCCCGGATGGGGGTTGAAAGGCACAGATACGCAGTATTTT
CASSPGWGLKGTDTQYF
>TRBJ1-1|NA|TRBV6-1|NA
TGTGCCAGCAGTGTAAATCGGGACCCCGACACTGAAGCTTTCTTT
CASSVNRDPDTEAFF
>TRBJ1-2|NA|TRBV11-2|NA
TGTGCCAGCAGCTGGGACGGCTGGTCAGGGCTCACCTTC
CASSWDGWSGLTF
>TRBJ1-2|TRBD1|TRBV9|once
TGTGCCAGGCAGGGGGATGACTATGGCTACACCTTC
CARQGDDYGYTF
>TRBJ1-1|NA|TRBV11-2|NA
TGTGCCAGCAGCCGGGGGAGGAACACTGAAGCTTTCTTT
CASSRGRNTEAFF
>TRBJ1-5|TRBD1|TRBV5-5|NA
TGTGCCAGCAGCTGGACAGGGGGAAATCAGCCCCAGCATTTT
CASSWTGGNQPQHF
>TRBJ2-5|NA|TRBV15|once
TGTGCCACCAGCGGCGGAGAAGAGACCCAGTACTTC
CATSGGEETQYF